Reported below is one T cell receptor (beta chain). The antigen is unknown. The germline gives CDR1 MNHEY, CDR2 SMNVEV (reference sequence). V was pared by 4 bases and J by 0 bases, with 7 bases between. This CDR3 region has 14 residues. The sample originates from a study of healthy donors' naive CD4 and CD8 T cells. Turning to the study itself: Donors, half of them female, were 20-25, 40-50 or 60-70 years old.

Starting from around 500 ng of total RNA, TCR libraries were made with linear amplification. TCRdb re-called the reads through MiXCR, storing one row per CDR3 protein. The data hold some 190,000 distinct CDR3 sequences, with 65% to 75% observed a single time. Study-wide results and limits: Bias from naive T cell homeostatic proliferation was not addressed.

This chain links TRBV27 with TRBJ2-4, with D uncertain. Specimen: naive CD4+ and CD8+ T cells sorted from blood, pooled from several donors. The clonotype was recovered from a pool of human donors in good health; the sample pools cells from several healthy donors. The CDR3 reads CASSSTLAKNIQYF. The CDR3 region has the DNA TGTGCCAGCAGTTCAACCCTAGCCAAAAACATTCAGTACTTC.